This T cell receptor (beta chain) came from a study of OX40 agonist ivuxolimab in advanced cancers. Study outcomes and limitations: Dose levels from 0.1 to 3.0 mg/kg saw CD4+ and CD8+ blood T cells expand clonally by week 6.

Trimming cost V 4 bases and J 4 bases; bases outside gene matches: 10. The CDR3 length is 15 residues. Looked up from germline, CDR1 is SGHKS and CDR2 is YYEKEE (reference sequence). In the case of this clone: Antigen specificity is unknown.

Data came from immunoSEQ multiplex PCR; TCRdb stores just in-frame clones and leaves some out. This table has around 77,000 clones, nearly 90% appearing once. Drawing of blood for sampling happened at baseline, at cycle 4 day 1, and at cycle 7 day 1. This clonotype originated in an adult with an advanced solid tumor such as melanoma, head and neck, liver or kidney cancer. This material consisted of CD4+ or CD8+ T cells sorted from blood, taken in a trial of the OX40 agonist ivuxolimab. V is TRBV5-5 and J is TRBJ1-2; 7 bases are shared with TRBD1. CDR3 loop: CASSGGQDPIYGYTF. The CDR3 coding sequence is TGTGCCAGCAGCGGAGGACAGGACCCTATCTATGGCTACACCTTC.